This T cell receptor beta chain stems from a study of T cell responses to AZD1222 COVID-19 vaccine. Study-wide findings and caveats: Per reports, nearly half of all spike-specific TCRs target regions that are unmutated in variants. A rise in Spike-specific TCR breadth and depth followed two AZD1222 doses. Most donors were white British, females outnumbered males, and clonal diversity was possibly underestimated. Spike-wide vaccine-associated CD4 TCRs dominated at 160-218 and 743-854.

Generated by immunoSEQ multiplex PCR, the TCRdb table keeps only in-frame clones and is missing some. The sample contains roughly 180,000 clones, 94% of which appear only once. Concerning this clone: The antigen is unknown.

The receptor's source is an adult in good health. The sample consisted of peripheral blood, taken on day 0 of AZD1222 vaccination.

The DNA of the CDR3 is TGTGCCAGCAGCGCCCGGTGGGGACTAGCGGAAGAGACCCAGTACTTC. It encodes CASSARWGLAEETQYF. This sequence joins TRBV11-2 and TRBJ2-5; 11 bases align to TRBD2. Germline loops: CDR1 SGHAT, CDR2 FQNNGV. After removal of 5 bases from V and 3 bases from J, the junction contained 8 bases not matched to a gene. CDR3 length: 16 amino acids.